Below are 8 T cell receptor beta chains sequenced from a single sample in a study of T cells in narcolepsy. The protocol was immunoSEQ multiplex PCR, while the TCRdb copy is restricted to in-frame clones and leaves out a portion. The table has under 11,000 clones, approximately 70% seen once. Sample: CD45RA- memory CD8+ T cells from PBMCs. The receptors stem from a human donor with narcolepsy.

This chain uses TRBV27 with TRBJ1-1; D remains ambiguous. Germline assignment: CDR1 MNHEY and CDR2 SMNVEV (reference sequence). V lost 8 bases, J lost 3 bases, and 13 bases lay in between. This CDR3 comprises 13 residues. The DNA of the CDR3 is TGTGCCAGCGGCAATTCTACCTACACTGAAGCTTTCTTT. Its protein product is CASGNSTYTEAFF.

The rearrangement uses TRBV7-3 and TRBJ2-3; D remains unclear. From germline, CDR1 is SGHTA and CDR2 FQGTGA. This CDR3 region has 13 residues. V was shortened by 4 bases and J by 6 bases, with 11 bases between the two germline ends. The CDR3 sequence is CASSSNLWDTQYF. In DNA form, the CDR3 reads TGTGCCAGCAGCTCGAATCTGTGGGATACGCAGTATTTT. The full variable domain, its missing parts supplied by reference TRBV7-3 and TRBJ2-3, is GAGVSQTPSNKVTEKGKYVELRCDPISGHTALYWYRQSLGQGPEFLIYFQGTGAADDSGLPNDRFFAVRPEGSVSTLKIQRTERGDSAVYLCASSSNLWDTQYFGPGTRLTVL.

The chain links TRBV5-1 to TRBJ2-1, with 7 bases identical to TRBD1. The CDR3 spans 14 residues. From germline, CDR1 is SGHRS and CDR2 YFSETQ. Germline trimming cut 6 bases from V and 6 bases from J; bases unmatched to any gene: 9. The CDR3 DNA is TGCGCCAGCATTTTTGGGACAGATTCCAATGAGCAGTTCTTC. It specifies CASIFGTDSNEQFF.

V usage is TRBV11-2 and J usage is TRBJ2-3; 10 bases agree with TRBD2. The CDR3 covers 16 residues. The ends lost 4 bases at V and 6 bases at J; junction bases unmatched: 10. Germline V CDR1 and CDR2: SGHAT, FQNNGV. The CDR3 region has the DNA TGTGCCAGCAGCTATGGCCTAGCGGGAGTGATGGATACGCAGTATTTT. Residues: CASSYGLAGVMDTQYF.

The chain is built from TRBV27 and TRBJ1-5; 7 bases line up with TRBD1. With 3 bases clipped from V and 6 bases from J, the junction kept 8 bases outside the gene matches. Germline V gives CDR1 MNHEY, CDR2 SMNVEV (reference sequence). The CDR3 totals 15 residues. The CDR3 DNA reads TGTGCCAGCAGTTTGGCAGGGGGTGGGGGTCAGCCCCAGCATTTT. It yields the protein CASSLAGGGGQPQHF.

The chain links TRBV6-4 to TRBJ2-3; D call uncertain. Germline V gives CDR1 MRHNA, CDR2 SNTAGT. The CDR3 contains 14 residues. V lost 3 bases and J 0 bases, leaving 7 bases between the germline ends. The CDR3 DNA is TGTGCCAGCAGTGAGGCCAGCAGCACAGATACGCAGTATTTT. Encoded protein: CASSEASSTDTQYF.

The chain has TRBV30 and TRBJ1-1; 7 positions match TRBD1. The J segment lost 2 bases and the V segment lost 1 base, leaving 4 bases of the junction unmatched. Germline V lookup: CDR1 GTSNPN, CDR2 SVGIG (reference sequence). The CDR3 extends over 14 amino acids. CDR3 DNA: TGTGCCTGGAGTGGTGGACAGGACAACACTGAAGCTTTCTTT. Protein sequence: CAWSGGQDNTEAFF.

This clone showed up just a few times. Distinct nucleotide sequences in the sample also encode this CDR3. The gene calls are TRBV7-3 and TRBJ2-2; no clear D gene. The CDR3 runs to 14 residues. CDR1 is SGHTA and CDR2 is FQGTGA in the germline V gene. Trimming stripped 0 bases from V and 1 base from J, with 3 bases between. The DNA of the CDR3 is TGTGCCAGCAGCTTAACAGGGAACACCGGGGAGCTGTTTTTT. It yields the protein CASSLTGNTGELFF.